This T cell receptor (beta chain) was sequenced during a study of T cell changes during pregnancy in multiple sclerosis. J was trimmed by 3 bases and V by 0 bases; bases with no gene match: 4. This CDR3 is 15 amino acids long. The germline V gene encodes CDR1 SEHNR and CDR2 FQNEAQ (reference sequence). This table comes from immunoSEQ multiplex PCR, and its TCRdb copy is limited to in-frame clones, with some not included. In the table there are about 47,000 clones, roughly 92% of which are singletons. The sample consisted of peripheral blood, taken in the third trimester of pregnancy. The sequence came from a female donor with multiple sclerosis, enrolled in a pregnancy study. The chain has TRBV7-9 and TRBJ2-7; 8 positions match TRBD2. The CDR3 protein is CASSLAAGGLYEQYF. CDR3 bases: TGTGCCAGCAGCTTAGCGGCGGGAGGACTCTACGAGCAGTACTTC.